The clone carrying this TCR beta chain has a count of ten or more. The antigen is undetermined. In the library, individual cDNA molecules carried attached unique molecular identifiers. TCRdb ran MiXCR on the 5' RACE reads and lists one entry per CDR3 protein. The sample has approximately 35,000 distinct CDR3 sequences, around 7% seen once. This entry belongs to a study of early T cells in non-severe SARS-CoV-2 infection. Overall study context: Unpaired chains resulted from sequencing bulk RNA of unsorted whole blood. Broader study findings: Private and CD4 specificities were missed by VDJdb matching, skewed to anti-spike CD8.

Looked up from germline, CDR1 is LGHDT and CDR2 is YNNKEL (reference sequence). The CDR3 has 18 residues. V trimming: 0 bases; J trimming: 0 bases; junction bases outside the gene matches: 4. This TCR was recovered from an adult who was a healthcare worker with PCR-confirmed SARS-CoV-2 infection or an uninfected control (not recorded which). The chain carries TRBV3-1 and TRBJ2-6; 8 nucleotides match TRBD1. Sequences were obtained from whole blood. CDR3 amino acids: CASSQDGTGSSGANVLTF. The CDR3 DNA sequence: TGTGCCAGCAGCCAAGATGGGACAGGAAGCTCTGGGGCCAACGTCCTGACTTTC. Variable domain in full (rest from reference TRBV3-1 and TRBJ2-6): DTAVSQTPKYLVTQMGNDKSIKCEQNLGHDTMYWYKQDSKKFLKIMFSYNNKELIINETVPNRFSPKSPDKAHLNLHINSLELGDSAVYFCASSQDGTGSSGANVLTFGAGSRLTVL.